Below are 14 T cell receptor beta chains sequenced from a single sample in a study of cytomegalovirus exposure and HLA in healthy donors. Amplification used 60 Vbeta primers and 13 Jbeta primers. Method: immunoSEQ multiplex PCR; TCRdb's copy keeps in-frame clones and lacks some. Of roughly 150,000 clones detected, around three quarters appear once; the ten largest clones hold over 0.95%. The specimen sequenced was PBMCs. The origin of the receptors is a woman aged 40 to 50 in good health and CMV-seronegative.

The rearrangement joins TRBV23-1 to TRBJ2-1; the match to TRBD2 covers 12 bases. TRBV23-1 is noted as an ORF with a role that remains uncertain. V was clipped by 6 bases and J by 0 bases; unmatched bases: 9. The CDR3 has 18 residues. The CDR3 bases are TGCGCCAGCAGACTCACCGGGACTAGCGGGCACTCCTACAATGAGCAGTTCTTC. Its translation is CASRLTGTSGHSYNEQFF.

The V gene is TRBV19, the J gene TRBJ2-5; D possibly corresponds to TRBD2 (6 bases). CDR3 length equals 14 residues. Trimming took off 3 bases at V and 5 bases at J, with 13 bases between the two ends. CDR1 is LNHDA, CDR2 SQIVND, per germline (reference sequence). The CDR3 nucleotides read TGTGCCAGTAGTATTGGGGGAGGCTGGGAGACCCAGTACTTC. Translation gives CASSIGGGWETQYF.

The chain employs TRBV5-4 and TRBJ2-5; 11 nucleotides align to TRBD2. With V trimmed by 0 bases and J by 9 bases, 4 bases remained unmatched. CDR1 is SGHNT, CDR2 YYREEE, per germline (reference sequence). This CDR3 comprises 14 residues. Written as DNA, the CDR3 is TGTGCCAGCAGCTTGGTGACTAGCGGGGCGGCCCAGTACTTC. Residues: CASSLVTSGAAQYF.

The CDR3 coding sequence is TGTGCCAGCAGCGACGACCGGGGTAGGGTTGGCTACACCTTC. Its translation: CASSDDRGRVGYTF. This chain joins TRBV6-6 and TRBJ1-2; no definite D call. Germline loops: CDR1 MNHNY, CDR2 SVGAGI (reference sequence). The length of the CDR3 is 14 residues. Between the trimmed V and J ends, which lost 6 bases and 7 bases, there was a span of 18 bases.

This clone was observed a single time. CDR3 in amino acids: CASSDFTSGKGGYGYTF. In DNA, the CDR3 is TGTGCCAGCAGTGACTTCACGTCAGGGAAGGGTGGTTATGGCTACACCTTC. The rearrangement uses TRBV6-1 and TRBJ1-2; TRBD1 is a possible D gene (5 bases). The CDR3 consists of 17 residues. Deletions cut 3 bases from V and 5 bases from J, with 22 bases between. Per germline, CDR1 MNHNS and CDR2 SASEGT.

This clone was found a few times. The chain carries TRBV5-1 and TRBJ2-7, with D perhaps matching TRBD2 (7 bases). CDR3 length: 15 residues. In germline, CDR1 is SGHRS, CDR2 YFSETQ. V was pared by 3 bases and J by 5 bases, with 18 bases between. CDR3 nucleotides: TGCGCCAGCAGCTGGAGTGGGGGGGACATGGACGAGCAGTACTTC. Its protein is CASSWSGGDMDEQYF.

The sample holds a few counts of this clone. The chain links TRBV5-1 to TRBJ1-1; 7 bases align to TRBD1. The CDR3 covers 16 residues. Germline V lookup: CDR1 SGHRS, CDR2 YFSETQ. The junction had 12 bases not matched to a gene; V was cut back by 4 bases and J by 3 bases. CDR3 bases: TGCGCCAGCAGCCCTACTGGGGACAGTCCGTACACTGAAGCTTTCTTT. Encoded protein: CASSPTGDSPYTEAFF. Complete variable domain (other parts from reference TRBV5-1 and TRBJ1-1): KAGVTQTPRYLIKTRGQQVTLSCSPISGHRSVSWYQQTPGQGLQFLFEYFSETQRNKGNFPGRFSGRQFSNSRSEMNVSTLELGDSALYLCASSPTGDSPYTEAFFGQGTRLTVV.

The V gene is TRBV29-1, the J gene TRBJ1-2, with D possibly being TRBD1 (5 bases). CDR1 is SQVTM and CDR2 is ANQGSEA in the germline V gene. The CDR3 has 10 residues. V was clipped by 4 bases and J by 7 bases, with 7 bases between them. In DNA, the CDR3 is TGCAGCGTTGGGGGCACTGGCTACACCTTC. Translation gives CSVGGTGYTF.

This clone showed up just a few times. V usage is TRBV19 and J usage is TRBJ2-7, with 10 bases fitting TRBD1. The CDR3 covers 13 residues. Trimming removed 2 bases from V and 10 bases from J; junction bases left unmatched: 5. Germline V gene data show CDR1 as LNHDA and CDR2 as SQIVND (reference sequence). The CDR3 DNA reads as TGTGCCAGTAGTATAAGGAGACAGGGGGCACAGTACTTC. This translates into CASSIRRQGAQYF.

This clone was counted only a few times. The chain links TRBV21-1 to TRBJ1-5; TRBD1 was called by the table and not checked on the DNA. TRBV21-1 represents a pseudogene. The CDR3 spans 14 residues. CDR3 in amino acids: CASIIQEGNQPQHF. CDR3 bases: TGTGCCAGCATAATACAGGAAGGCAATCAGCCCCAGCATTTT.

V is TRBV7-8 and J is TRBJ2-7; possibly TRBD2 for D (6 bases). CDR3 length: 16 amino acids. Trimming pared 1 base from V and 2 bases from J, leaving 15 bases between. Germline V gives CDR1 SGHVS, CDR2 FQNEAQ. CDR3 residues: CASSLEEGALTYEQYF. CDR3 coding DNA: TGTGCCAGCAGCTTAGAGGAGGGCGCCTTGACCTACGAGCAGTACTTC. The whole variable domain, remainder taken from reference TRBV7-8 and TRBJ2-7, is GAGVSQSPRYKVAKRGQDVALRCDPISGHVSLFWYQQALGQGPEFLTYFQNEAQLDKSGLPSDRFFAERPEGSVSTLKIQRTQQEDSAVYLCASSLEEGALTYEQYFGPGTRLTVT.

The chain carries TRBV28 and TRBJ2-7, with 10 bases matching TRBD1. Trimming removed 5 bases from V and 7 bases from J; junction bases left unmatched: 8. CDR3 length: 14 amino acids. The germline CDR1 and CDR2 sequences are MDHEN and SYDVKM. The CDR3 region has the DNA TGTGCCAGCAGTGGGGCCGACAGGGGGCATGAGCAGTACTTC. It encodes CASSGADRGHEQYF.

V is TRBV30 and J is TRBJ2-1, with a possible D match to TRBD1 (6 bases). Germline loops: CDR1 GTSNPN, CDR2 SVGIG (reference sequence). The CDR3 totals 12 residues. V was shortened by 3 bases and J by 7 bases, with 10 bases between the two germline ends. CDR3 sequence (DNA): TGTGCCTGGAGCGAAAGGGGGAATGAGCAGTTCTTC. Its translation is CAWSERGNEQFF. The full variable domain, rest sourced from reference TRBV30 and TRBJ2-1, is SQTIHQWPATLVQPVGSPLSLECTVEGTSNPNLYWYRQAAGRGLQLLFYSVGIGQISSEVPQNLSASRPQDRQFILSSKKLLLSDSGFYLCAWSERGNEQFFGPGTRLTVL.

The rearrangement joins TRBV10-3 to TRBJ2-5; perhaps TRBD1 as D (5 bases). The V and J ends lost 4 bases and 1 base respectively, with 16 bases between them. Germline CDR1 ENHRY, CDR2 SYGVKD. This CDR3 is 16 amino acids long. CDR3 DNA sequence: TGTGCCATCAGTGGTCAGATTGACAGCTTCCAAGAGACCCAGTACTTC. Translating it yields CAISGQIDSFQETQYF.